The source of this T cell receptor beta chain is a study of lymphopenia after photon versus proton radiotherapy (dated 2019 in TCRdb). Background on the whole study: The study compared the immunological effects of photon versus proton radiation therapy in patients with gastrointestinal tumors who developed high-grade lymphopenia. The cohort included roughly 20 patients with gastrointestinal tumors who developed lymphopenia after receiving either photon or proton therapy. The study was designed to characterize how the impact on the immune system differs between the two radiation modalities. What the study reported, not specific to this receptor: Across the cohort, an inverse correlation was found between a larger post-nadir drop in TCR diversity and overall survival time among patients who died. The authors looked at the survival association only in patients who died, and they framed better survival with proton therapy as a possibility rather than a demonstrated result. Relative stability during treatment was observed in proton-treated patients, whereas loss of naive T cells and TCR diversity and gain of effector/memory populations were observed in photon-treated patients. After the lymphocyte count nadir, oligoclonal expansion, especially of CD8+ Temra cells, was observed in photon-treated repertoires, and the drop in diversity was driven by this expansion.

Based on the germline V gene, the CDR1 and CDR2 sequences are KGHSH and LQKENI. From V the trimming removes 4 bases and from J it removes 6 bases, while the gene matches leave 2 bases of the junction unaccounted for. The cysteine opens and the phenylalanine closes a CDR3 of 13 amino acids. CDR3 DNA is the only sequence kept; it has 39 bases, read in frame from the first base. Library preparation used the immunoSEQ multiplex PCR assay. T cell repertoires were profiled by deep sequencing of rearranged TCR beta loci, alongside multiparametric flow cytometry. TCRdb's version of the immuneACCESS table is confined to in-frame rearrangements and falls short of the full clone set. An unresolved V gene accounts for under half of the shortfall where checked; the remainder is of unknown origin. The sample contains around 16,000 clones, approximately 86% of them found a single time. Jointly, the top ten make up under 60% of the sample.

As concerns this clone: What antigen it recognizes has not been identified. Base qualities were left out, and no much larger clone turns up one base away.

The material was peripheral blood, obtained from a patient treated with proton-based radiotherapy. This chain joins TRBV18 to TRBJ1-4, with 7 middle bases fitting TRBD1. This TCR came from a woman aged 60 to 75 with cholangiocarcinoma. Some clones in this sample may be carry-over from other donors' samples. The sequenced DNA is TGTGCCAGCTCACGAGGGACAGATGAAAAACTGTTTTTT. It is translated as CASSRGTDEKLFF.